This passage covers 15 T cell receptor beta chains from one sample sequenced in a study of PD-1 blockade in mismatch repair-deficient tumors. Clones were sequenced by immunoSEQ multiplex PCR, and TCRdb holds only the in-frame ones, with some missing. The sample has roughly 120,000 clones; roughly 86% are singletons. The sample here was peripheral blood, taken approximately 73 weeks after starting pembrolizumab. These receptors originate from an adult with mismatch repair-deficient cancer.

The V gene is TRBV29-1, the J gene TRBJ2-1; 7 bases are shared with TRBD2. CDR1 is SQVTM, CDR2 ANQGSEA, per germline. The CDR3 covers 14 residues. V gave up 6 bases and J gave up 3 bases; unmatched junction bases: 8. For the CDR3, the DNA is TGCAGCGTCCCAGAGCGGGGTAGCTACAATGAGCAGTTCTTC. This gives the protein CSVPERGSYNEQFF.

Only one count was recorded for this clone. The V gene is TRBV6-5, the J gene TRBJ2-5, with D unresolved. V dropped 0 bases and J dropped 3 bases, with 11 bases sitting between them. Germline CDR1 reads MNHEY; CDR2 reads SVGAGI. CDR3 length: 15 amino acids. CDR3 in amino acids: CASSYSIGGKETQYF. Here the CDR3 DNA reads TGTGCCAGCAGTTACTCGATAGGCGGCAAAGAGACCCAGTACTTC.

The CDR3: CASSLGGTGFYEQYF. DNA of the CDR3: TGTGCCAGCAGCTTGGGGGGGACAGGCTTCTACGAGCAGTACTTC. V and J are TRBV5-4 and TRBJ2-7; 8 bases line up with TRBD1. After removal of 0 bases from V and 3 bases from J, the junction contained 5 bases not matched to a gene. Looked up from germline, CDR1 is SGHNT and CDR2 is YYREEE (reference sequence). The CDR3 extends over 15 amino acids. Full variable domain (outside the CDR3, taken from reference TRBV5-4 and TRBJ2-7): ETGVTQSPTHLIKTRGQQVTLRCSSQSGHNTVSWYQQALGQGPQFIFQYYREEENGRGNFPPRFSGLQFPNYSSELNVNALELDDSALYLCASSLGGTGFYEQYFGPGTRLTVT.

The gene calls are TRBV27 and TRBJ1-2; D remains unclear. V gave up 6 bases and J gave up 5 bases, with 22 bases separating them. Germline V gene sequence: CDR1 MNHEY, CDR2 SMNVEV (reference sequence). The CDR3 runs 16 residues. In DNA form, the CDR3 reads TGTGCCAGCAGCCCCCCCGGACGCTCCGGCCCGTATGGCTACACCTTC. It encodes CASSPPGRSGPYGYTF.

The chain has TRBV6-1 and TRBJ1-1, with unresolved D. V lost 2 bases, J lost 7 bases, and 17 bases lay in between. The CDR3 has 15 amino acids. Germline V gene lookup returns CDR1 MNHNS and CDR2 SASEGT. CDR3 in DNA: TGTGCCAGCAGTGAACTTGATGCACCCCCGGATGAAGCTTTCTTT. Its translation is CASSELDAPPDEAFF.

The chain combines TRBV25-1 with TRBJ2-1; 10 positions agree with TRBD1. CDR3 size: 14 residues. CDR1 is MGHDK, CDR2 SYGVNS, per germline. After removal of 1 base from V and 9 bases from J, the junction contained 3 bases not matched to a gene. The CDR3 sequence is CASSELGTGAEQFF. Here the CDR3 DNA reads TGTGCCAGCAGTGAATTGGGGACAGGGGCTGAGCAGTTCTTC.

The genes are TRBV6-5 and TRBJ2-7, with no clear D. Germline V gene data show CDR1 as MNHEY and CDR2 as SVGAGI. Trimming stripped 2 bases from V and 5 bases from J, with 7 bases between. The CDR3 covers 12 residues. The CDR3 protein is CASSYGLHEQYF. The CDR3 region has the DNA TGTGCCAGCAGTTACGGTCTCCACGAGCAGTACTTC.

This chain uses TRBV4-1 with TRBJ2-7; maybe TRBD2 (5 bases). Germline assignment: CDR1 MGHRA and CDR2 YSYEKL. With 0 bases removed from V and 2 bases from J, the gap between germline ends came to 11 bases. The CDR3 is 15 amino acids. The CDR3 DNA reads TGCGCCAGCAGCCAAGATGAGGGCAGTCCCTACGAGCAGTACTTC. It is translated as CASSQDEGSPYEQYF.

This clone was seen a handful of times. J is TRBJ2-7 and V is TRBV2; no reliable D call. Germline V lookup: CDR1 SNHLY, CDR2 FYNNEI. The V end lost 1 base, the J end lost 2 bases, and 15 bases lay between the germline ends. The CDR3 is 16 amino acids. The CDR3 DNA sequence: TGTGCCAGCAGTGAAGATCAAGACAAACCCACCTACGAGCAGTACTTC. It translates to CASSEDQDKPTYEQYF.

The rearrangement joins TRBV5-1 to TRBJ2-7; D is perhaps TRBD1 or TRBD2 (6 bases each). The CDR3 runs to 14 residues. The germline CDR1 and CDR2 sequences are SGHRS and YFSETQ. Trimming removed 4 bases from V and 7 bases from J, with 18 bases in between. DNA for the CDR3: TGCGCCAGCAGCCGGACTACCCCCCAGGGGGAGCAGTACTTC. Protein sequence: CASSRTTPQGEQYF.

The chain joins TRBV4-1 to TRBJ2-7, with TRBD2 matching over 10 bases. The CDR3 length is 15 residues. V shed 4 bases and J 4 bases; nucleotides not matched to a gene: 7. In germline, CDR1 is MGHRA, CDR2 YSYEKL. This CDR3 reads CASSLKLAGEYEQYF. The DNA for the CDR3 is TGCGCCAGCAGCCTAAAGCTAGCGGGAGAGTACGAGCAGTACTTC.

This clone has a single count. The chain joins TRBV13 to TRBJ2-7; D remains unclear. V gave up 3 bases and J gave up 4 bases, with 4 bases separating them. CDR1 and CDR2 from the germline V gene are PRHDT and FYEKMQ (reference sequence). The CDR3 spans 11 residues. CDR3 amino acids: CASSLSYEQYF. DNA of the CDR3: TGTGCCAGCAGCTTGTCTTACGAGCAGTACTTC.

V usage is TRBV4-3 and J usage is TRBJ2-7, with TRBD2 matching over 13 bases. With V trimmed by 0 bases and J by 2 bases, 7 bases remained unmatched. There are 18 residues in the CDR3. The germline CDR1 and CDR2 sequences are LGHNA and YSLEER. The CDR3 DNA is TGCGCCAGCAGCCAAGATCCCCCACTAGCGGGAGGGCCCTACGAGCAGTACTTC. Its protein product is CASSQDPPLAGGPYEQYF.

The gene calls are TRBV28 and TRBJ1-5; maybe TRBD1 (5 bases). The CDR3 has 13 amino acids. Germline lookup yields CDR1 MDHEN and CDR2 SYDVKM. Between the trimmed V and J ends, which lost 6 bases and 10 bases, there was a span of 16 bases. CDR3 DNA: TGTGCCAGCAGAGTCATCCCGGGGGGACCCCAGCATTTT. Protein: CASRVIPGGPQHF.

This chain uses TRBV5-4 with TRBJ2-3; D is unclear. Germline lookup yields CDR1 SGHNT and CDR2 YYREEE (reference sequence). The CDR3 extends over 15 amino acids. V gave up 0 bases and J gave up 0 bases, with 8 bases separating them. The CDR3 DNA is TGTGCCAGCAGCTTGGCTCGAGCTAGCACAGATACGCAGTATTTT. Translated: CASSLARASTDTQYF.